This TCR beta chain originates from a study of T cell responses to AZD1222 COVID-19 vaccine. Germline V lookup: CDR1 MNHEY, CDR2 SVGAGI. The CDR3 runs to 16 residues. Trimming removed 4 bases from V and 0 bases from J; junction bases left unmatched: 3. As regards this clone: Its antigen remains unknown.

The protocol was immunoSEQ multiplex PCR, while the TCRdb copy is restricted to in-frame clones and leaves out a portion. The data hold roughly 120,000 clones, with approximately 86% observed a single time. General observations from the study: Compared with day 0, the breadth and depth of the Spike-specific TCR repertoire rose significantly after two doses of AZD1222. Mostly white British, mostly female donors; authors suggested clonal diversity may be underestimated. Baseline seropositivity occurred in only 5 to 7 AZD1222 recipients. As reported, nearly half of all spike-specific TCRs target variant regions that are unmutated.

The V gene is TRBV6-5, the J gene TRBJ2-3; 11 positions match TRBD2. The sequence came from an adult in good health. The input for sequencing was peripheral blood, taken on day 0 of AZD1222 vaccination. The CDR3 reads CASSLRLAGSTDTQYF. Here the CDR3 DNA reads TGTGCCAGCAGTTTACGACTAGCGGGGAGCACAGATACGCAGTATTTT.